The 3 T cell receptor beta chains in this list originate from one sample, sequenced in a study of shared clonotypes between healthy human individuals. Naivety among CD8 cells was defined by CD45RO negativity and positive CCR7 selection, thereby excluding terminally differentiated effector memory CD45RA+ cells. The assay was immunoSEQ multiplex PCR, and TCRdb's table has in-frame clones only and misses some. The sample lists about 2 million clones, just under 95% occurring once. The sample was naive CD8+ T cells sorted from blood. Receptor source: a man between 18 and 29 years old in good health.

This clone was counted once. The chain uses TRBV4-1 and TRBJ1-1; TRBD1 might be the D (6 bases). The V gene's germline CDR1 is MGHRA and CDR2 YSYEKL. V dropped 2 bases and J dropped 8 bases, with 21 bases sitting between them. This CDR3 comprises 16 residues. CDR3 nucleotide sequence: TGCGCCAGCAGCCAATTACAGGGTACGAGCCCAAGAGAAGCTTTCTTT. Translating it yields CASSQLQGTSPREAFF.

The chain employs TRBV4-3 and TRBJ1-4; D uncertain. Trimming pared 10 bases from V and 7 bases from J, leaving 4 bases between. This CDR3 is built from 9 residues. In germline, CDR1 is LGHNA, CDR2 YSLEER. CDR3 sequence: CANFEKLFF. The CDR3 DNA follows: TGCGCCAACTTTGAAAAACTGTTTTTT.

The chain carries TRBV11-1 and TRBJ1-1; perhaps TRBD1 as D (5 bases). The CDR3 is 14 residues long. V lost 1 base, J lost 5 bases, and 11 bases lay in between. Per the germline V gene, CDR1 is SGHAT and CDR2 is FQDESV (reference sequence). The CDR3: CASSLEVGGTEAFF. The CDR3 bases are TGTGCCAGCAGCTTAGAAGTGGGGGGGACTGAAGCTTTCTTT.